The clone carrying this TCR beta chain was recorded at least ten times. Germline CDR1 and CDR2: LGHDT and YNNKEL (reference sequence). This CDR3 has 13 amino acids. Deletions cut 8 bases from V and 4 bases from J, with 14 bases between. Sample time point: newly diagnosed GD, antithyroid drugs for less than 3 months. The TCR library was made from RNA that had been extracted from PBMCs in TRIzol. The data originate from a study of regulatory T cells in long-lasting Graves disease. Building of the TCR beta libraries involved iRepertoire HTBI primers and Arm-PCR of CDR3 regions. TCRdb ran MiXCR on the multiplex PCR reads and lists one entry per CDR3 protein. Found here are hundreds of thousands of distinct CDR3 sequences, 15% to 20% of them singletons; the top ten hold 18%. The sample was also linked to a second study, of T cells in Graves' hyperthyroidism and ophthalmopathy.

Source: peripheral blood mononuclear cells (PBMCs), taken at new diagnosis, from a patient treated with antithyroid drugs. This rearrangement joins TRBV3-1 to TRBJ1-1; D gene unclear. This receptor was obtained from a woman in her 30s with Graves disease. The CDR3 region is CASGGGLGTEAFF. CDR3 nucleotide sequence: TGTGCCAGCGGCGGAGGCCTGGGCACTGAAGCTTTCTTT.